The clone carrying this TCR beta chain turned up a few times. No antigen is known for it. Alopecia areata patients had lesional scalp punch biopsies and peripheral blood taken from them. The authors sorted CD4+ and CD8+ T cells from PBMCs. This sample is drawn from a study of CD8+ T cells in alopecia areata. The study, taken as a whole, reports: Scalp samples also yield sequences from resident alphabeta T cells of normal skin. Between patients, shared TCR sequences were less clear than in mice. This was possibly due in part to HLA diversity in the patient population.

Sequencing templates came from extracted RNA that was reverse transcribed into cDNA. Assay: immunoSEQ multiplex PCR; the TCRdb copy retains only in-frame clones and omits some. The table has 150,000 or so clones, over 45% seen once; the top ten hold roughly 6.8%. V lost 6 bases to trimming and J lost 5 bases, with 16 bases between them. The CDR3 totals 14 residues. Germline V gene sequence: CDR1 LNHDA, CDR2 SQIVND (reference sequence). The specimen was CD4+ T cells sorted from blood. The rearrangement links TRBV19 to TRBJ1-1, with D possibly matching TRBD1 (5 bases). This sequence was found in a human donor with alopecia areata. In nucleotides, the CDR3 is TGTGCCAGTAGGGGGCAGGGCGCGTTGACTGAAGCTTTCTTT. Translation: CASRGQGALTEAFF.